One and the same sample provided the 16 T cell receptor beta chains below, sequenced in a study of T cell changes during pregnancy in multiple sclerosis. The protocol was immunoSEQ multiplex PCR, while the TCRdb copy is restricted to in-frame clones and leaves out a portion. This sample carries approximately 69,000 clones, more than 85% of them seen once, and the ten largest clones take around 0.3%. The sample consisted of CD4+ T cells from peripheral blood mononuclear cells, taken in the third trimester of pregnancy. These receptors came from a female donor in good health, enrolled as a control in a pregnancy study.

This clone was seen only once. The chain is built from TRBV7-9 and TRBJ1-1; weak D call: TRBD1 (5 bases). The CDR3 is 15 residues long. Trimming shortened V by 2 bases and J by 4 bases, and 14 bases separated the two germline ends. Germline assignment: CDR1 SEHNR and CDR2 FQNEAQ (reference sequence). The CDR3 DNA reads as TGTGCCAGCAGCTTAAAAGGAGGGGAGGGCACTGAAGCTTTCTTT. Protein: CASSLKGGEGTEAFF.

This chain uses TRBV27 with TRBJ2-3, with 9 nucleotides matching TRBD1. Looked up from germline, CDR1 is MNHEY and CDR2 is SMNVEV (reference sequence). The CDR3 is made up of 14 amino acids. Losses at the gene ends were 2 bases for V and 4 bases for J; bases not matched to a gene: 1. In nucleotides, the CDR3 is TGTGCCAGCAGTTTAGACAGGGGGGCAGATACGCAGTATTTT. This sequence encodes CASSLDRGADTQYF.

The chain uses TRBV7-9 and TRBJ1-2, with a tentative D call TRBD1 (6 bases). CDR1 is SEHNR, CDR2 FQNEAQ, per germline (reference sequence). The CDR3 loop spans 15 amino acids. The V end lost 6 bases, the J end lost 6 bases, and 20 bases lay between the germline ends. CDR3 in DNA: TGTGCCAGCAGTTCAGTAAGAGGGACACAAAATGGCTACACCTTC. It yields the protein CASSSVRGTQNGYTF.

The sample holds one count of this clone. CDR3 DNA sequence: TGTGCCAGCAGCTTGGGACAGTCTAGCTCTGGGGCCAACGTCCTGACTTTC. It specifies CASSLGQSSSGANVLTF. The V call is TRBV7-3, the J call TRBJ2-6, with 7 bases that match TRBD1. Germline CDR1 SGHTA, CDR2 FQGTGA. CDR3 length: 17 amino acids. V was clipped by 3 bases and J by 0 bases; unmatched bases: 5.

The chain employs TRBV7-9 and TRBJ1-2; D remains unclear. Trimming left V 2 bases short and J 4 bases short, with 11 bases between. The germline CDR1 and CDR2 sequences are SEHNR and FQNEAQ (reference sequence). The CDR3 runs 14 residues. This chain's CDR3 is CASSLLAVSYGYTF. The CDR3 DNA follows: TGTGCCAGCAGCTTATTGGCAGTATCCTATGGCTACACCTTC.

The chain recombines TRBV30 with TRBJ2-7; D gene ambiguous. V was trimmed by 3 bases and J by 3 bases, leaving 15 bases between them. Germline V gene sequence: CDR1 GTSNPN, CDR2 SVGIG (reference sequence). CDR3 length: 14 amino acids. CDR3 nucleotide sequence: TGTGCCTGGAGGTTTGGAGACCTAAACTACGAGCAGTACTTC. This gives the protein CAWRFGDLNYEQYF.

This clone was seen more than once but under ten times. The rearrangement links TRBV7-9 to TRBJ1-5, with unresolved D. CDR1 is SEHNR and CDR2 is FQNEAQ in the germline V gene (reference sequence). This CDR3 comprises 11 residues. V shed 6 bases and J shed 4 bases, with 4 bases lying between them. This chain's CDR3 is CASRRNQPQHF. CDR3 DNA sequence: TGTGCCAGCAGACGGAATCAGCCCCAGCATTTT. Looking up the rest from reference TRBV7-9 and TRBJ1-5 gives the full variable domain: DTGVSQNPRHKITKRGQNVTFRCDPISEHNRLYWYRQTLGQGPEFLTYFQNEAQLEKSRLLSDRFSAERPKGSFSTLEIQRTEQGDSAMYLCASRRNQPQHFGDGTRLSIL.

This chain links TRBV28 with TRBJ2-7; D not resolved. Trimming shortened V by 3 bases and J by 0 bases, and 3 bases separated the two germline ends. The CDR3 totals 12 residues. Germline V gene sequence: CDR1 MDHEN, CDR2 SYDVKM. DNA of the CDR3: TGTGCCAGCAGTTTCAACTCCTACGAGCAGTACTTC. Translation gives CASSFNSYEQYF. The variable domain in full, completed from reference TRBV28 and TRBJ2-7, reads DVKVTQSSRYLVKRTGEKVFLECVQDMDHENMFWYRQDPGLGLRLIYFSYDVKMKEKGDIPEGYSVSREKKERFSLILESASTNQTSMYLCASSFNSYEQYFGPGTRLTVT.

CDR3 sequence: CASVPERGGGYEQYF. The DNA of the CDR3 is TGTGCCAGCGTCCCGGAGAGGGGGGGTGGGTACGAGCAGTACTTC. The rearrangement uses TRBV2 and TRBJ2-7; D is possibly TRBD2 (7 bases). The V end lost 8 bases, the J end lost 4 bases, and 21 bases lay between the germline ends. There are 15 residues in the CDR3. The germline gives CDR1 SNHLY, CDR2 FYNNEI.

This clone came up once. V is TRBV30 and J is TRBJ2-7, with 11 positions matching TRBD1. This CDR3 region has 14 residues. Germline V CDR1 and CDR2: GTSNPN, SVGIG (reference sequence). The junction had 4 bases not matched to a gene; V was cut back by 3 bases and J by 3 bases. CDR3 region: CAWRRTGGSYEQYF. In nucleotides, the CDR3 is TGTGCCTGGAGACGGACAGGGGGCAGCTACGAGCAGTACTTC.

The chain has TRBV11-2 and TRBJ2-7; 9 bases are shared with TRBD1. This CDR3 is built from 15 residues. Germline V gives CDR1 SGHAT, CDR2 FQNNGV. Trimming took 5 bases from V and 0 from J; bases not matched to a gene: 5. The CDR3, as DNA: TGTGCCAGCAGCCTGGGACAGGGCAGCTCCTACGAGCAGTACTTC. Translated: CASSLGQGSSYEQYF.

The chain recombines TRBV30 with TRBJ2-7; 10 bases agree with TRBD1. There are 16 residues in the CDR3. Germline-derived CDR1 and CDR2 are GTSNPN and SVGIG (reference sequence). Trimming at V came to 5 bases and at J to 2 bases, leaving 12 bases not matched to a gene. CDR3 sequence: CAWATRDRGRTYEQYF. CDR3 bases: TGTGCCTGGGCCACTCGGGACAGGGGTCGTACCTACGAGCAGTACTTC.

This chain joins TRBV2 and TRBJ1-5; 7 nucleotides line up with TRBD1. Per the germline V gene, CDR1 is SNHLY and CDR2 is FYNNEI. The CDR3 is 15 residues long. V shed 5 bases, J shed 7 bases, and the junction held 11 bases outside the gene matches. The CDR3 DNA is TGTGCCAGCAGTCAAGGGGGCTCAGGGGAACAGCCCCAGCATTTT. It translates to CASSQGGSGEQPQHF.

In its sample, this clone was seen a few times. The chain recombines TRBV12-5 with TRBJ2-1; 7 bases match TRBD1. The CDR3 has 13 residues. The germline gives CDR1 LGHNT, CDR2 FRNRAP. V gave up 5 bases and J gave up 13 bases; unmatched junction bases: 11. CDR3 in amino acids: CASGQTGIQGQFF. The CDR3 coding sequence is TGTGCTAGTGGTCAGACAGGGATTCAAGGACAGTTCTTC. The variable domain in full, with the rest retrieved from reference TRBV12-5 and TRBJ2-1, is DARVTQTPRHKVTEMGQEVTMRCQPILGHNTVFWYRQTMMQGLELLAYFRNRAPLDDSGMPKDRFSAEMPDATLATLKIQPSEPRDSAVYFCASGQTGIQGQFFGPGTRLTVL.

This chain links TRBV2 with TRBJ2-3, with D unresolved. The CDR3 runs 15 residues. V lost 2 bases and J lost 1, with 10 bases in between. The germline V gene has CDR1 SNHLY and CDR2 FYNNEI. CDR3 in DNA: TGTGCCAGCAGTGAAATCCGGTTAGGCACAGATACGCAGTATTTT. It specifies CASSEIRLGTDTQYF.

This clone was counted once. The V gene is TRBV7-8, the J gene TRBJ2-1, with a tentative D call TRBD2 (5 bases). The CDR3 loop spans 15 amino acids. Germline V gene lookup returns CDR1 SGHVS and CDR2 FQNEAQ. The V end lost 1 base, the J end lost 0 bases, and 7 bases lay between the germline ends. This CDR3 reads CASSLVGGSYNEQFF. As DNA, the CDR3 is TGTGCCAGCAGCTTAGTCGGAGGCTCCTACAATGAGCAGTTCTTC. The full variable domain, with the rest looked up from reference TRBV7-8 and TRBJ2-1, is GAGVSQSPRYKVAKRGQDVALRCDPISGHVSLFWYQQALGQGPEFLTYFQNEAQLDKSGLPSDRFFAERPEGSVSTLKIQRTQQEDSAVYLCASSLVGGSYNEQFFGPGTRLTVL.